A selection of T cell receptor beta chains follows, all from one sample in a study of technical replicates of blood from a few donors. Repertoires were generated with immunoSEQ multiplex PCR, while TCRdb's copy carries only in-frame clones and drops some. The sample has 60,000 to 80,000 clones, around 92% seen once. The sample was PBMCs. The source is a human donor in good health. Some clones in this sample may be carry-over from other donors' samples. Each CDR3 is given with its conserved first and last residue. The order of the fields is V gene, D gene, J gene, CDR3 length, clone size, CDR3 protein, CDR3 DNA. D genes are given only for firm matches. The listing skips clone size in some rows; elsewhere it reads once, few, many or a size class.

>TRBV19|TRBD1|TRBJ1-1|12|NA
CASGQGGTEAFF
TGTGCCAGTGGACAGGGAGGCACTGAAGCTTTCTTT
>TRBV2|TRBD2|TRBJ2-3|15|NA
CASSGTSGGAGTQYF
TGTGCCAGCAGTGGGACTAGCGGGGGGGCGGGAACGCAGTATTTT
>TRBV28|TRBD2|TRBJ2-4|15|NA
CASSSLGGAKNIQYF
TGTGCCAGCAGTTCATTGGGAGGGGCCAAAAACATTCAGTACTTC
>TRBV4-3|TRBD1|TRBJ1-3|17|once
CASSQGPGGFQRNTIYF
TGCGCCAGCAGCCAAGGCCCAGGGGGCTTTCAAAGAAACACCATATATTTT
>TRBV6-4|NA|TRBJ1-2|16|NA
CASSNTGLDPISGYTF
TGTGCCAGCAGTAATACAGGGTTGGACCCCATCTCCGGCTACACCTTC
>TRBV19|TRBD1|TRBJ1-6|14|once
CASTPGQVNSPLHF
TGTGCCAGTACTCCGGGACAGGTTAATTCACCCCTCCACTTT
>TRBV7-8|NA|TRBJ1-3|17|few
CASRGAWRESAGNTIYF
TGTGCCAGCAGGGGGGCTTGGCGGGAGAGCGCTGGAAACACCATATATTTT
>TRBV11-2|NA|TRBJ1-3|14|NA
CASSFAHRGNTIYF
TGTGCCAGCAGCTTCGCCCACAGGGGAAACACCATATATTTT
>TRBV10-3|TRBD1|TRBJ2-1|17|NA
CAISVGGQGASYNEQFF
TGTGCCATCAGTGTGGGGGGACAGGGGGCATCCTACAATGAGCAGTTCTTC
>TRBV11-2|TRBD1|TRBJ1-4|17|NA
CASSLGYRGPNNEKLFF
TGTGCCAGCAGCTTAGGGTACAGGGGGCCAAATAATGAAAAACTGTTTTTT